This passage covers 24 T cell receptor beta chains from one sample sequenced in a study of siplizumab effects on memory and regulatory T cells. The data were produced by immunoSEQ multiplex PCR, yet TCRdb's version contains in-frame clones alone and is incomplete. The table shows more than 85,000 clones, with 92% occurring only once. The sample consisted of CD4+ T cells sorted from blood. The receptors were gathered from a human donor in good health.

This chain uses TRBV4-1 with TRBJ2-5; D not resolved. With 10 bases removed from V and 1 base from J, the gap between germline ends came to 13 bases. CDR3 length: 13 amino acids. From germline, CDR1 is MGHRA and CDR2 YSYEKL. The CDR3 region has the DNA TGCGCCACCACTCGGTCGACCCAAGAGACCCAGTACTTC. Translation gives CATTRSTQETQYF.

The chain employs TRBV10-1 and TRBJ2-1; 8 bases line up with TRBD2. Trimming removed 0 bases from V and 0 bases from J; junction bases left unmatched: 4. CDR1 and CDR2 from the germline V gene are WNHNN and SYGVQD (reference sequence). The CDR3 loop spans 17 amino acids. In nucleotides, the CDR3 is TGCGCCAGCAGTGAGTCCGGGGCGGGGGGCTCCTACAATGAGCAGTTCTTC. Protein: CASSESGAGGSYNEQFF.

V gene TRBV5-1 combines with J gene TRBJ2-6, with D unresolved. Germline loops: CDR1 SGHRS, CDR2 YFSETQ. There are 16 residues in the CDR3. V was shortened by 4 bases and J by 1 base, with 12 bases between the two germline ends. The CDR3 nucleotides read TGCGCCAGCAGCCCACCGGTGTCATCTGGGGCCAACGTCCTGACTTTC. This translates into CASSPPVSSGANVLTF.

The rearrangement uses TRBV5-4 and TRBJ2-7; TRBD2 agrees at 11 bases. The germline gives CDR1 SGHNT, CDR2 YYREEE (reference sequence). V dropped 0 bases and J dropped 2; count of bases not matched to a gene: 7. The CDR3 has 17 residues. The chain's CDR3 is CASSLGQTSGTAYEQYF. The CDR3 region has the DNA TGTGCCAGCAGCTTGGGCCAGACTAGCGGGACGGCCTACGAGCAGTACTTC.

This chain joins TRBV5-1 and TRBJ2-3; 12 bases match TRBD2. With V trimmed by 3 bases and J by 0 bases, 2 bases remained unmatched. CDR3 length equals 16 residues. Germline CDR1 reads SGHRS; CDR2 reads YFSETQ. CDR3: CASSWGTSGSTDTQYF. As DNA, the CDR3 is TGCGCCAGCAGCTGGGGGACTAGCGGGAGCACAGATACGCAGTATTTT.

The rearrangement joins TRBV6-1 to TRBJ1-2; D is possibly TRBD1 (5 bases). Germline CDR1 and CDR2: MNHNS and SASEGT. Trimming removed 6 bases from V and 6 bases from J, with 20 bases in between. The CDR3 covers 15 residues. DNA of the CDR3: TGTGCCAGCAGCGGTACCGGGACCCGCTTGGATGGCTACACCTTC. Translating it yields CASSGTGTRLDGYTF.

In its sample, this clone was seen a few times. The genes are TRBV15 and TRBJ2-2, with D tentatively TRBD1 or TRBD2 (5 bases each). The CDR3 has 17 amino acids. Between the trimmed V and J ends, which lost 2 bases and 0 bases, there was a span of 13 bases. Germline CDR1 is LNHNV and CDR2 is YYDKDF (reference sequence). This CDR3 is CATSRNRDGPNTGELFF. CDR3 nucleotides: TGTGCCACCAGCAGAAACCGGGACGGACCGAACACCGGGGAGCTGTTTTTT.

This chain joins TRBV6-5 and TRBJ2-7; D assignment may be TRBD1 or TRBD2 (5 bases each). CDR3 length: 14 amino acids. Germline CDR1 and CDR2: MNHEY and SVGAGI. Trimming left V 2 bases short and J 7 bases short, with 15 bases between. CDR3 amino acids: CASSYRQGVSEQYF. For the CDR3, the DNA is TGTGCCAGCAGTTACCGGCAGGGAGTTTCGGAGCAGTACTTC.

The rearrangement links TRBV28 to TRBJ2-7; D uncertain. V was clipped by 6 bases and J by 4 bases, with 13 bases between them. The CDR3 contains 13 residues. Germline values: CDR1 MDHEN, CDR2 SYDVKM. The CDR3 loop reads CASRRPPSYEQYF. The CDR3 DNA sequence: TGTGCCAGCAGGAGGCCACCTTCGTACGAGCAGTACTTC.

CDR3 residues: CASARGGQGYEQYF. CDR3 bases: TGTGCCAGCGCAAGGGGAGGACAGGGTTACGAGCAGTACTTC. The chain joins TRBV6-6 to TRBJ2-7, with 8 positions matching TRBD1. Trimming took 8 bases from V and 4 from J; bases not matched to a gene: 10. This CDR3 region has 14 residues. Germline CDR1 is MNHNY and CDR2 is SVGAGI (reference sequence).

The chain employs TRBV20-1 and TRBJ2-7; D ambiguous. V gave up 4 bases and J gave up 2 bases, with 6 bases separating them. The CDR3 sequence is 11 residues long. The V gene's germline CDR1 is DFQATT and CDR2 SNEGSKA (reference sequence). In nucleotides, the CDR3 is TGCAGTGCTATCTATACCTACGAGCAGTACTTC. Translating it yields CSAIYTYEQYF.

J is TRBJ2-7 and V is TRBV6-1, with D perhaps matching TRBD2 (6 bases). V lost 4 bases to trimming and J lost 6 bases, with 19 bases between them. The CDR3 is 15 residues long. CDR1 is MNHNS and CDR2 is SASEGT in the germline V gene. The CDR3 protein is CASSVVRLGLGEQYF. In DNA, the CDR3 is TGTGCCAGCAGTGTTGTTCGACTAGGTTTGGGCGAGCAGTACTTC.

The rearrangement links TRBV28 to TRBJ1-1, with D perhaps TRBD1 (5 bases). Trimming took off 8 bases at V and 5 bases at J, with 15 bases between the two ends. Germline V lookup: CDR1 MDHEN, CDR2 SYDVKM. This CDR3 spans 13 amino acids. CDR3 sequence reads: CASLGARRTEAFF. In nucleotides, the CDR3 is TGTGCCAGCCTAGGGGCGCGTAGGACTGAAGCTTTCTTT.

This chain joins TRBV5-5 and TRBJ2-3; weak D call: TRBD2 (6 bases). This CDR3 is 13 amino acids long. The V end lost 0 bases, the J end lost 4 bases, and 6 bases lay between the germline ends. From germline, CDR1 is SGHKS and CDR2 YYEKEE (reference sequence). This CDR3 is CASSLGGADTQYF. The CDR3 DNA is TGTGCCAGCAGCTTGGGCGGGGCAGATACGCAGTATTTT.

The V and J genes are TRBV6-5 and TRBJ2-7; 8 nucleotides align to TRBD1. Germline CDR1 is MNHEY and CDR2 is SVGAGI. The CDR3 extends over 15 amino acids. J was trimmed by 5 bases and V by 7 bases; bases with no gene match: 13. CDR3 residues: CASTSLQGARDEQYF. Here the CDR3 DNA reads TGTGCCAGCACCTCACTCCAGGGGGCGCGTGACGAGCAGTACTTC.

This clone was observed a handful of times. The V call is TRBV5-8, the J call TRBJ1-2; D not certain. Trimming took 0 bases from V and 5 from J, leaving 5 bases between them. Germline assignment: CDR1 SGHTS and CDR2 YDEGEE. The CDR3 sequence is 12 residues long. The CDR3 region is CASSLEGYGYTF. The CDR3 DNA reads as TGTGCCAGCAGCTTGGAGGGATATGGCTACACCTTC.

This chain connects TRBV5-1 to TRBJ2-3, with no clear D. Germline V gene lookup returns CDR1 SGHRS and CDR2 YFSETQ. The V end lost 2 bases, the J end lost 10 bases, and 11 bases lay between the germline ends. This CDR3 is 12 amino acids long. DNA for the CDR3: TGCGCCAGCAGCTTAGACCCCTGGTCGCAGTATTTT. Translated, it gives CASSLDPWSQYF. The complete variable domain, with remaining parts taken from reference TRBV5-1 and TRBJ2-3, reads KAGVTQTPRYLIKTRGQQVTLSCSPISGHRSVSWYQQTPGQGLQFLFEYFSETQRNKGNFPGRFSGRQFSNSRSEMNVSTLELGDSALYLCASSLDPWSQYFGPGTRLTVL.

This clone was seen more than once but under ten times. Other DNA sequences in this sample translate to the same CDR3. The genes are TRBV18 and TRBJ1-4; possible D gene TRBD1, 5 bases. The CDR3 extends over 13 amino acids. Germline-derived CDR1 and CDR2 are KGHSH and LQKENI. V dropped 2 bases and J dropped 8 bases, with 9 bases sitting between them. CDR3 nucleotides: TGTGCCAGCTCACCAGCCAGGGAAGAAAAACTGTTTTTT. This sequence encodes CASSPAREEKLFF.

The chain carries TRBV7-3 and TRBJ2-5; TRBD2 matches 9 bases. This CDR3 has 18 amino acids. Germline V lookup: CDR1 SGHTA, CDR2 FQGTGA. Losses at the gene ends were 4 bases for V and 4 bases for J; bases not matched to a gene: 16. In DNA, the CDR3 is TGTGCCAGCAGCTCCCACGTATCTAGCGGGGCGGAGGTAGAGACCCAGTACTTC. This encodes CASSSHVSSGAEVETQYF.

This clone appeared a single time. The gene calls are TRBV7-9 and TRBJ2-5; 10 bases align to TRBD1. The DNA end is more similar to TRBJ2-7, so the J call may be wrong. Germline assignment: CDR1 SEHNR and CDR2 FQNEAQ (reference sequence). The CDR3 covers 14 residues. The CDR3 sequence: CASSWDRGDYEQYF. CDR3 DNA: TGTGCCAGCAGCTGGGACAGGGGAGATTACGAGCAGTACTTC.

The chain is built from TRBV29-1 and TRBJ2-5, with D possibly TRBD2 on 6 matching bases. CDR3 length: 12 amino acids. Germline CDR1 reads SQVTM; CDR2 reads ANQGSEA. V was trimmed by 3 bases and J by 9 bases, leaving 14 bases between them. DNA for the CDR3: TGCAGCGTTGAGGAGGGACTTCAGGCCCAGTACTTC. Translated: CSVEEGLQAQYF.

The V and J genes are TRBV5-1 and TRBJ2-1, with 10 bases identical to TRBD1. Losses at the gene ends were 7 bases for V and 2 bases for J; bases not matched to a gene: 6. The CDR3 length is 15 residues. Per the germline V gene, CDR1 is SGHRS and CDR2 is YFSETQ. The DNA for the CDR3 is TGCGCCAGCGGATTAGGGACAGGGGCCTACAATGAGCAGTTCTTC. Translated: CASGLGTGAYNEQFF.

The chain couples TRBV12-5 to TRBJ1-2, with TRBD1 as a possible D gene (6 bases). V gave up 1 base and J gave up 3 bases, with 9 bases separating them. The CDR3 extends over 14 amino acids. Germline V gene data show CDR1 as LGHNT and CDR2 as FRNRAP. CDR3 in DNA: TGTGCTAGTGGTTTGGAGGGGGAGGACTATGGCTACACCTTC. Its protein is CASGLEGEDYGYTF.

The chain is built from TRBV6-5 and TRBJ2-7; D unresolved. Germline V CDR1 and CDR2: MNHEY, SVGAGI. V lost 2 bases and J 0 bases, leaving 8 bases between the germline ends. The CDR3 spans 14 residues. The CDR3 DNA reads as TGTGCCAGCAGTTACCACGTGCGCTCCTACGAGCAGTACTTC. Its translation: CASSYHVRSYEQYF.